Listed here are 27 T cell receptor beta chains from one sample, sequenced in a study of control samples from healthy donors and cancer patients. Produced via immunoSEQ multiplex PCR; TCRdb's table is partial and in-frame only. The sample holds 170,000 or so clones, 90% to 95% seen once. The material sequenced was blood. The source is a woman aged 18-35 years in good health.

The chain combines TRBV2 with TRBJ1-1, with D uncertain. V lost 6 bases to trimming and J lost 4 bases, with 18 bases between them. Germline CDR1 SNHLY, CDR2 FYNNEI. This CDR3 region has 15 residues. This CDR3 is CASSISQRLGTEAFF. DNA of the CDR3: TGTGCCAGCAGCATCTCTCAAAGATTGGGCACTGAAGCTTTCTTT.

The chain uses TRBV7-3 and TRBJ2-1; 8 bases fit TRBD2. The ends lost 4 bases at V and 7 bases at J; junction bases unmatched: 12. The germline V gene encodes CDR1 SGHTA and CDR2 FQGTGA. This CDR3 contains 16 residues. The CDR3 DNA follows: TGTGCCAGCAGCTCCGTAGCGGGGAAAGGGGGGAATGAGCAGTTCTTC. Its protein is CASSSVAGKGGNEQFF.

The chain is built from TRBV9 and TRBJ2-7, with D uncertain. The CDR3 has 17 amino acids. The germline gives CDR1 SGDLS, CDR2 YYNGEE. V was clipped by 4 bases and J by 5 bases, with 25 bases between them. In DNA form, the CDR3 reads TGTGCCAGCAGCTCCCGGGTGGATGGCACGGGCAGGAACGAGCAGTACTTC. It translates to CASSSRVDGTGRNEQYF.

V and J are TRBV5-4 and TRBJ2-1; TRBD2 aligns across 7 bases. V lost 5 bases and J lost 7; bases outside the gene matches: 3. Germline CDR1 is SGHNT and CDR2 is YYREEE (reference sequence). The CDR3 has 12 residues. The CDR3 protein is CASRASGNEQFF. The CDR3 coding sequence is TGTGCCAGCAGGGCTAGCGGTAATGAGCAGTTCTTC.

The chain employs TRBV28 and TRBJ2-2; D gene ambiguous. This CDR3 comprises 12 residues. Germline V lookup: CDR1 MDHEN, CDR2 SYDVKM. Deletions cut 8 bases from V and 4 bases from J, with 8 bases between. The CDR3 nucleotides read TGTGCCAGCTTTGGGTCCACCGGGGAGCTGTTTTTT. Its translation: CASFGSTGELFF.

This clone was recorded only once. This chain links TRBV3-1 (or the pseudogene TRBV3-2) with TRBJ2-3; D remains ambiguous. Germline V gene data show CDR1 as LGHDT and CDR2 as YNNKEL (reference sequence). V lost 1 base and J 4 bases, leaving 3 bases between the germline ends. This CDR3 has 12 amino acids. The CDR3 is CASSQVSDTQYF. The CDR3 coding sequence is TGTGCCAGCAGCCAAGTCTCAGATACGCAGTATTTT.

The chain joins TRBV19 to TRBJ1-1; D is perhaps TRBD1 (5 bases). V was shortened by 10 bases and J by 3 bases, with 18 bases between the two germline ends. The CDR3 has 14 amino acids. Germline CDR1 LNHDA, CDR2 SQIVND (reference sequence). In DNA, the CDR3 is TGTGCCACCATGACCCCGGGACGGCACACTGAAGCTTTCTTT. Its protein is CATMTPGRHTEAFF.

The CDR3 bases are TGTGCCAGCAGCCAAGTGGGGACAGCCTCCTACGAGCAGTACTTC. This sequence encodes CASSQVGTASYEQYF. The gene calls are TRBV3-1 (or the pseudogene TRBV3-2) and TRBJ2-7; 7 nucleotides match TRBD1. V shed 1 base, J shed 0 bases, and the junction held 3 bases outside the gene matches. CDR1 and CDR2 (germline): LGHDT, YNNKEL (reference sequence). This CDR3 is built from 15 residues.

CDR3: CASSTGNYGYTF. CDR3 in DNA: TGTGCCAGCAGTACAGGGAACTATGGCTACACCTTC. This chain uses TRBV2 with TRBJ1-2, with D maybe TRBD1 (6 bases). The ends were cut back, 5 bases at V and 2 bases at J, with 6 bases in the middle. Germline values: CDR1 SNHLY, CDR2 FYNNEI. The CDR3 sequence is 12 residues long.

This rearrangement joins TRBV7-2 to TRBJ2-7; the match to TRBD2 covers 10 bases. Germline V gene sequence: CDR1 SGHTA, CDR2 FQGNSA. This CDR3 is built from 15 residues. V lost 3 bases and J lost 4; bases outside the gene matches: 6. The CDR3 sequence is CASSLSGGAGYEQYF. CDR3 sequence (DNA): TGTGCCAGCAGCTTGAGCGGGGGGGCCGGGTACGAGCAGTACTTC.

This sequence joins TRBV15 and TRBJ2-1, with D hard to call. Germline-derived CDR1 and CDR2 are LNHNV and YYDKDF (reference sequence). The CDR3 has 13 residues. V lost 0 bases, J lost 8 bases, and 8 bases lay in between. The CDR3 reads CATSRDVVDEQFF. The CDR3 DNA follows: TGTGCCACCAGCAGAGACGTAGTTGATGAGCAGTTCTTC.

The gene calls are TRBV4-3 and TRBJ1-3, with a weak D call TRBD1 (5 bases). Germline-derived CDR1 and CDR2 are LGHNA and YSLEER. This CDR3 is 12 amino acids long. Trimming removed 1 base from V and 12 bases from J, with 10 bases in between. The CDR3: CASSQADSLIYF. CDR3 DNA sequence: TGCGCCAGCAGCCAAGCAGACAGCCTCATATATTTT.

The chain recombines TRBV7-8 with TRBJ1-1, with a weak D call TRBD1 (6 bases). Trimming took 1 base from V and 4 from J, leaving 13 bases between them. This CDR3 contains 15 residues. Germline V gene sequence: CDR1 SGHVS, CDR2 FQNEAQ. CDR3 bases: TGTGCCAGCAGCTTAGGATCTGGGGGCGGCACTGAAGCTTTCTTT. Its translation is CASSLGSGGGTEAFF.

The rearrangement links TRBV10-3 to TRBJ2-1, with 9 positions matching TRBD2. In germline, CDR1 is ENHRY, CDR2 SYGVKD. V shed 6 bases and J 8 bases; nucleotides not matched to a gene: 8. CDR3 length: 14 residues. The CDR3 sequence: CAISNSGRNDEQFF. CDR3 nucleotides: TGTGCCATCAGCAACAGCGGGAGGAACGATGAGCAGTTCTTC.

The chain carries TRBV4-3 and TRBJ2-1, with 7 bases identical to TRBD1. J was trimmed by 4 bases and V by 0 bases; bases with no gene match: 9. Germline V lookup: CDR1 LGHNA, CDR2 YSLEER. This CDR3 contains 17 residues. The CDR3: CASSQDSPGQAYNEQFF. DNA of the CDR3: TGCGCCAGCAGCCAAGATTCTCCCGGACAGGCATACAATGAGCAGTTCTTC.

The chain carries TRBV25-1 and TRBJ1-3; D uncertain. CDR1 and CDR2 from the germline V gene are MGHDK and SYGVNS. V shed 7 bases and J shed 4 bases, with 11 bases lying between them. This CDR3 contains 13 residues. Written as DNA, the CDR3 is TGTGCCAGCATGACCCGGGGAGGAAACACCATATATTTT. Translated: CASMTRGGNTIYF.

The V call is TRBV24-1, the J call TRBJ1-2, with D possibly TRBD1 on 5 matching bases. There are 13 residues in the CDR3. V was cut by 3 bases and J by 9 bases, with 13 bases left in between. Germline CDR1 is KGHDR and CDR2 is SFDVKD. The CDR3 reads CATSDPRTRRYTF. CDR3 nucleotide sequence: TGTGCCACCAGTGATCCCCGGACACGGCGCTACACCTTC.

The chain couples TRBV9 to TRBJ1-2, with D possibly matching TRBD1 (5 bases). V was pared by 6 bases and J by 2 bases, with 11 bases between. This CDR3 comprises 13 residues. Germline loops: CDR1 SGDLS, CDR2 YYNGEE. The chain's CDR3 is CASTREHNYGYTF. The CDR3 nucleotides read TGTGCCAGCACCAGGGAGCACAACTATGGCTACACCTTC.

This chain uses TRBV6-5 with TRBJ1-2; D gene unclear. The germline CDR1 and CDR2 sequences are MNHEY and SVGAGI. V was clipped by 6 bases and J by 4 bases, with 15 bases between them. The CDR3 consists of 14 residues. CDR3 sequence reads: CASRPSTVPYGYTF. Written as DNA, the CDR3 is TGTGCCAGCAGACCCTCGACGGTCCCCTATGGCTACACCTTC.

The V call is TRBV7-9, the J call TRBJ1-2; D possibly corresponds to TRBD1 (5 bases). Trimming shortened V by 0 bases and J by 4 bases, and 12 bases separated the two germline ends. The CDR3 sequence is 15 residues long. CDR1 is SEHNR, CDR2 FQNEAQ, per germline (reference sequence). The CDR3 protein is CASSLAMGGVYGYTF. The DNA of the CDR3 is TGTGCCAGCAGCTTAGCGATGGGAGGGGTCTATGGCTACACCTTC.

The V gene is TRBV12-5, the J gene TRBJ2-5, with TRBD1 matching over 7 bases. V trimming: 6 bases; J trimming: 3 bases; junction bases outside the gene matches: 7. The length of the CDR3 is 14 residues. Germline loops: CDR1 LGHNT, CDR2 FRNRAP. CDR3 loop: CASGTPGQKETQYF. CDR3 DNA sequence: TGTGCTAGTGGGACGCCGGGACAGAAAGAGACCCAGTACTTC.

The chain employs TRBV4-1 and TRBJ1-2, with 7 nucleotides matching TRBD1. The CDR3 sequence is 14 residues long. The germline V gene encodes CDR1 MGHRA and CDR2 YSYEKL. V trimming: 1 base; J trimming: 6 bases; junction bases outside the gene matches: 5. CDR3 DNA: TGCGCCAGCAGCCAAGTTGGCAGGGGGGATGGCTACACCTTC. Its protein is CASSQVGRGDGYTF.

The CDR3 loop reads CASSYPRRQIEAFF. CDR3 coding DNA: TGTGCCAGCAGTTATCCCCGGAGGCAGATTGAAGCTTTCTTT. The rearrangement links TRBV28 to TRBJ1-1; D call uncertain. Trimming removed 4 bases from V and 7 bases from J, with 16 bases in between. Germline V gene lookup returns CDR1 MDHEN and CDR2 SYDVKM. CDR3 size: 14 residues. Looking up the rest from reference TRBV28 and TRBJ1-1 gives the full variable domain: DVKVTQSSRYLVKRTGEKVFLECVQDMDHENMFWYRQDPGLGLRLIYFSYDVKMKEKGDIPEGYSVSREKKERFSLILESASTNQTSMYLCASSYPRRQIEAFFGQGTRLTVV.

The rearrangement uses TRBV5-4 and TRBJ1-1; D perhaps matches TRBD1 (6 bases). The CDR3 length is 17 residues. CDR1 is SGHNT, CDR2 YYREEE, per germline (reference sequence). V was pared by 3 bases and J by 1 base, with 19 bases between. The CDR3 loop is CASSSKTARTANTEAFF. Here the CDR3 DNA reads TGTGCCAGCAGCTCGAAGACAGCCAGGACAGCGAACACTGAAGCTTTCTTT.

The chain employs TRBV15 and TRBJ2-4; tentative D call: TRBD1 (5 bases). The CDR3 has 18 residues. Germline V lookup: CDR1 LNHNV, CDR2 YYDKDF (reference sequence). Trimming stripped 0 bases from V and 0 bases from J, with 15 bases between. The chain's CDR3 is CATSREEPTDLAKNIQYF. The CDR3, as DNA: TGTGCCACCAGCAGAGAAGAGCCGACAGACCTAGCCAAAAACATTCAGTACTTC.

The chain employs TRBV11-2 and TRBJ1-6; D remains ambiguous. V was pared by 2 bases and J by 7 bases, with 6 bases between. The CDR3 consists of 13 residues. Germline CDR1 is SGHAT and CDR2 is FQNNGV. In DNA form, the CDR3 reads TGTGCCAGCAGCTTAAGCACAAATTCACCCCTCCACTTT. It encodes CASSLSTNSPLHF.

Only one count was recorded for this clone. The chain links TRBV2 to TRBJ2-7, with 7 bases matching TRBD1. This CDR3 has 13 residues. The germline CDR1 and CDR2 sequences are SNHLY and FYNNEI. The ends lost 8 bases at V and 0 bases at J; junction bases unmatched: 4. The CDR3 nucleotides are TGTGCCAGCCGGACAGGAACCTCCTACGAGCAGTACTTC. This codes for CASRTGTSYEQYF.